The next 7 T cell receptor beta chains were all read from a single sample in a study of identical twins listed by TCRdb under 2016. Library creation used 5' RACE. The instrument given in TCRdb is Illumina HiSeq 2000. TCRdb reprocessing: public reads trimmed at Q25 with fastp, clones called with MiXCR, in-frame beta chains kept. Every distinct CDR3 protein forms one entry, paired with its most common genes and DNA. Present in this sample are 350,000 to 450,000 distinct CDR3 sequences, about a fifth of which were seen just once. Of the sample, roughly an eighth falls within the top ten clones. The sequenced sample consisted of naive T cells sorted from blood. This sample's cell subset or site label indicates: cells isolated with a human naive T-cell isolation kit. Receptors were obtained from a man aged 45-60 years in good health.

The V and J genes are TRBV4-3 and TRBJ2-1; the D gene is possibly TRBD2 (5 bases). Deletions cut 0 bases from V and 2 bases from J, with 11 bases between. This CDR3 has 16 residues. Germline values: CDR1 LGHNA, CDR2 YSLEER. CDR3 residues: CASSQERALPYNEQFF. In nucleotides, the CDR3 is TGCGCCAGCAGCCAAGAGCGGGCTTTACCCTACAATGAGCAGTTCTTC.

This clonotype has at least ten counts. V is TRBV5-1 and J is TRBJ2-5; D not certain. The CDR3 runs 12 residues. CDR1 is SGHRS and CDR2 is YFSETQ in the germline V gene. Between the trimmed V and J ends, which lost 0 bases and 6 bases, there was a span of 6 bases. CDR3 region: CASSLGEQTQYF. CDR3 DNA: TGCGCCAGCAGCTTGGGGGAACAGACCCAGTACTTC.

V usage is TRBV12-3 or TRBV12-4 and J usage is TRBJ1-1; D is unresolved. V shed 5 bases and J shed 4 bases, with 14 bases lying between them. The CDR3 consists of 14 residues. The CDR3 sequence is CASSNPKVVTEAFF. CDR3 nucleotides: TGTGCCAGCAGTAATCCCAAGGTTGTCACTGAAGCTTTCTTT.

The chain links TRBV18 to TRBJ2-7, with no clear D. From germline, CDR1 is KGHSH and CDR2 LQKENI. The CDR3 has 15 amino acids. Trimming left V 4 bases short and J 2 bases short, with 15 bases between. CDR3 DNA: TGTGCCAGCTCACGGACCCAATACCCAACCTACGAGCAGTACTTC. The encoded protein is CASSRTQYPTYEQYF.

This clonotype has only a few counts. CDR3 protein: CASKGTVGNEQFF. The CDR3 coding sequence is TGTGCCAGCAAGGGCACGGTGGGGAATGAGCAGTTCTTC. J is TRBJ2-1 and V is TRBV6-2 or TRBV6-3; D is unclear. V gave up 7 bases and J gave up 7 bases, with 14 bases separating them. Germline V gene data show CDR1 as MNHEY and CDR2 as SVGEGT. The CDR3 runs to 13 residues.

This chain joins TRBV30 and TRBJ2-5; either TRBD1 or TRBD2 may fit D (5 bases each). Germline assignment: CDR1 GTSNPN and CDR2 SVGIG (reference sequence). The length of the CDR3 is 13 residues. The V end lost 2 bases, the J end lost 5 bases, and 12 bases lay between the germline ends. CDR3 nucleotide sequence: TGTGCCTGGAGTCCGGGACCTTGGGAGACCCAGTACTTC. Translation gives CAWSPGPWETQYF.

The table lists this clonotype with a few counts. The chain has TRBV20-1 and TRBJ2-7; the D gene is possibly TRBD2 (5 bases). Germline CDR1 reads DFQATT; CDR2 reads SNEGSKA (reference sequence). The length of the CDR3 is 11 residues. Deletions cut 6 bases from V and 1 base from J, with 7 bases between. The CDR3 here is CSAGESYEQYF. CDR3 DNA sequence: TGCAGTGCCGGGGAGTCCTACGAGCAGTACTTC.